This T cell receptor (beta chain) was recorded in a study of OX40 agonist ivuxolimab in advanced cancers. Study details: Patients received ivuxolimab, an intravenous treatment, every 2 weeks at 0.01 to 10 mg/kg.

Details on this clone: What it binds is not known.

Study-wide results and caveats: The study found among the lowest clonal expansion in partial responders at 0.1-3.0 mg/kg.

CDR3 length: 14 amino acids. Deletions cut 4 bases from V and 1 base from J, with 7 bases between. Germline V CDR1 and CDR2: SGHDN, FVKESK. Assay used: immunoSEQ multiplex PCR; TCRdb lists only in-frame clones, some missing. Of more than 45,000 clones listed, 82% are singletons. Patients who had autoimmune disease history or got systemic immunosuppression were left out. Baseline, cycle 4 day 1, and cycle 7 day 1 were the blood sampling points. Source: CD4+ or CD8+ T cells sorted from blood, taken in a trial of the OX40 agonist ivuxolimab. The TCR was taken from an adult with an advanced solid tumor such as melanoma, head and neck, liver or kidney cancer. The chain is built from TRBV14 and TRBJ2-2; D may be TRBD1 (5 bases). The CDR3 DNA reads as TGTGCCAGCAGCCCACAGGTGAACACCGGGGAGCTGTTTTTT. Translating gives CASSPQVNTGELFF. Filled out from reference TRBV14 and TRBJ2-2, the complete variable domain reads EAGVTQFPSHSVIEKGQTVTLRCDPISGHDNLYWYRRVMGKEIKFLLHFVKESKQDESGMPNNRFLAERTGGTYSTLKVQPAELEDSGVYFCASSPQVNTGELFFGEGSRLTVL.